A single sample gave rise to the 2 T cell receptor beta chains below, sequenced in a study of T cells in localized non-small cell lung cancer. The data were produced by immunoSEQ multiplex PCR, yet TCRdb's version contains in-frame clones alone and is incomplete. This table holds tens of thousands of clones, approximately 88% found once. Sequencing used PBMCs, obtained before any cancer treatment. The receptors shown here come from a man aged 40-75 years with stage II lung adenocarcinoma.

The chain links TRBV5-4 to TRBJ2-1, with D possibly being TRBD1 (5 bases). The CDR3 runs to 13 residues. Trimming cost V 1 base and J 6 bases, with 8 bases left between them. Germline V gives CDR1 SGHNT, CDR2 YYREEE (reference sequence). The CDR3 region is CASSLTTANEQFF. CDR3 sequence (DNA): TGTGCCAGCAGCTTGACGACAGCCAATGAGCAGTTCTTC.

The chain has TRBV5-4 and TRBJ2-1, with TRBD1 matching over 10 bases. This CDR3 has 15 amino acids. Germline values: CDR1 SGHNT, CDR2 YYREEE (reference sequence). The V gene end was trimmed by 2 bases and the J gene end by 10 bases; junction bases not matched to a gene: 9. The CDR3 DNA reads TGTGCCAGCAGCTTCGGGAACGACAGGGGGCGAGAGCAGTTCTTC. It encodes CASSFGNDRGREQFF.